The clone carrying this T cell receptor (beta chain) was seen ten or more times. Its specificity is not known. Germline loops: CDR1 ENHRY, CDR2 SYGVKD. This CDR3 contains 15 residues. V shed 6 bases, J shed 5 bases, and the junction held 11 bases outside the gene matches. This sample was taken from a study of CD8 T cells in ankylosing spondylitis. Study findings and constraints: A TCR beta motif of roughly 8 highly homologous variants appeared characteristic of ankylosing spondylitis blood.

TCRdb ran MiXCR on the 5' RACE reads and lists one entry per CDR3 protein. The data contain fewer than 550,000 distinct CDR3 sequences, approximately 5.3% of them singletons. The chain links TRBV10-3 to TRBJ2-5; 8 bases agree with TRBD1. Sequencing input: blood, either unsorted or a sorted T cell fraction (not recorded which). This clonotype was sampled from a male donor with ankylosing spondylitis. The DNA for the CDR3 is TGTGCCATCAGAGGGCCAGGACAGGGCAGTGAGACCCAGTACTTC. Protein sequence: CAIRGPGQGSETQYF.